This TCR beta chain came from a study of CD8+ T cells in alopecia areata. The CDR3 runs 14 residues. The trim removed 4 bases at V and 5 bases at J, leaving 8 bases unmatched. Per the germline V gene, CDR1 is SGHRS and CDR2 is YFSETQ. Following RNA extraction, reverse transcription yielded cDNA that acted as the sequencing template. Sequencing was performed with immunoSEQ multiplex PCR; in TCRdb, only in-frame clones are kept and a portion is missing. The sample has about 37,000 clones; less than 55% are singletons. CD4+ cells from four or five patients were sorted into CD25+CD127- cells. Sequenced: CD4+ Tregs sorted from blood. V usage is TRBV5-1 and J usage is TRBJ2-7; 8 bases fit TRBD2. This sequence originates from a human donor with alopecia areata. The CDR3 region has the DNA TGCGCCAGCAGCCCGGGGGGGAGGATCGACGAGCAGTACTTC. This gives the protein CASSPGGRIDEQYF. Complete variable domain (other parts from reference TRBV5-1 and TRBJ2-7): KAGVTQTPRYLIKTRGQQVTLSCSPISGHRSVSWYQQTPGQGLQFLFEYFSETQRNKGNFPGRFSGRQFSNSRSEMNVSTLELGDSALYLCASSPGGRIDEQYFGPGTRLTVT.